A selection of T cell receptor beta chains follows, all from one sample in a study of OX40 agonist ivuxolimab in advanced cancers. The protocol was immunoSEQ multiplex PCR, while the TCRdb copy is restricted to in-frame clones and leaves out a portion. In the table there are about 61,000 clones, over 80% of which are singletons. The source was CD4+ or CD8+ T cells sorted from blood, collected in a trial of the OX40 agonist ivuxolimab. The receptors were gathered from an adult with an advanced solid tumor such as melanoma, head and neck, liver or kidney cancer. CDR3s include the opening cysteine and the closing phenylalanine or tryptophan. The D gene is left open where the match is weak. Only some rows state a clone size, as once, few, many or a class for expanded clones.

-,TRBV30,TRBJ1-2,-,CAWSGGNGYTF,TGTGCCTGGAGTGGGGGAAATGGCTACACCTTC
TRBD1,TRBV28,TRBJ1-2,-,CASSYRGRQGFRAGYTF,TGTGCCAGCAGTTATAGGGGACGACAGGGTTTCCGTGCGGGCTACACCTTC
-,TRBV4-3,TRBJ2-6,-,CASSQDRRTYVTGANVLTF,TGCGCCAGCAGCCAAGATAGGAGGACCTATGTTACTGGGGCCAACGTCCTGACTTTC
-,TRBV5-4,TRBJ1-3,-,CASSLSADRVGTIYF,TGTGCCAGCAGCTTATCGGCCGACCGGGTGGGCACCATATATTTT
-,TRBV19,TRBJ1-6,-,CASSIEAWDSPLHF,TGTGCCAGTAGTATAGAGGCATGGGATTCACCCCTCCACTTT
-,TRBV29-1,TRBJ2-1,few,CSVGGSSYNEQFF,TGCAGTGTCGGGGGCAGCTCCTACAATGAGCAGTTCTTC
TRBD1,TRBV5-4,TRBJ1-2,-,CASSWGQGHTF,TGTGCCAGCAGCTGGGGACAGGGTCACACCTTC
-,TRBV6-5,TRBJ2-7,-,CASRVPGSYEQYF,TGTGCCAGCAGGGTTCCGGGGTCCTACGAGCAGTACTTC
-,TRBV27,TRBJ1-2,once,CASSPDPGSANYGYTF,TGTGCCAGCAGTCCCGACCCAGGATCGGCAAACTATGGCTACACCTTC
-,TRBV6-5,TRBJ1-2,-,CASSSGTYGYTF,TGTGCCAGCAGTTCCGGGACCTATGGCTACACCTTC
TRBD2,TRBV5-1,TRBJ2-7,-,CASSRFSGASSYEQYF,TGCGCCAGCAGTCGATTTAGCGGGGCCAGCTCCTACGAGCAGTACTTC
-,TRBV30,TRBJ1-1,-,CAWSMGGGTEAFF,TGTGCCTGGAGTATGGGGGGGGGCACTGAAGCTTTCTTT